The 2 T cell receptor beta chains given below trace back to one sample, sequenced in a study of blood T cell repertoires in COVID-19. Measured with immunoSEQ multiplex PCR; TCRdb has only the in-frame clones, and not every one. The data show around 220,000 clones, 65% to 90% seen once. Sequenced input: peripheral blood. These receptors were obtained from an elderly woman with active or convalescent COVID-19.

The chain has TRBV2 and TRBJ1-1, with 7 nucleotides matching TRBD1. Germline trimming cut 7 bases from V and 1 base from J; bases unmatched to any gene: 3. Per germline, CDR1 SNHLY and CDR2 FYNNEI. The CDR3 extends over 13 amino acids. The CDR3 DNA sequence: TGTGCCAGCACGGGACAGACGAACACTGAAGCTTTCTTT. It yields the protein CASTGQTNTEAFF. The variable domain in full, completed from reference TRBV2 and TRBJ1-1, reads EPEVTQTPSHQVTQMGQEVILRCVPISNHLYFYWYRQILGQKVEFLVSFYNNEISEKSEIFDDQFSVERPDGSNFTLKIRSTKLEDSAMYFCASTGQTNTEAFFGQGTRLTVV.

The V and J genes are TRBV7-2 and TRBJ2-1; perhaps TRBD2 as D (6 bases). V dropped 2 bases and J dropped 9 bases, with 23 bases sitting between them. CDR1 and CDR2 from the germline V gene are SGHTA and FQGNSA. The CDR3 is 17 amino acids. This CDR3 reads CASSLIGRLASGVEQFF. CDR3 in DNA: TGTGCCAGCAGCTTAATAGGTAGGCTAGCGTCCGGTGTTGAGCAGTTCTTC. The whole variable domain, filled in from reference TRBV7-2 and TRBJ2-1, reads GAGVSQSPSNKVTEKGKDVELRCDPISGHTALYWYRQSLGQGLEFLIYFQGNSAPDKSGLPSDRFSAERTGGSVSTLTIQRTQQEDSAVYLCASSLIGRLASGVEQFFGPGTRLTVL.